The T cell receptor beta chain under discussion was sequenced for a study of PD-1 blockade in mismatch repair-deficient tumors. Study summary: Patients had approximately 11 mismatch repair-deficient cancer types and were previously treated and progressing.

The germline V and J ends were trimmed by 3 bases and 3 bases, with 5 bases remaining between them. Germline V gene lookup returns CDR1 SEHNR and CDR2 FQNEAQ (reference sequence). The CDR3 runs 12 residues. Assay used: immunoSEQ multiplex PCR; TCRdb lists only in-frame clones, some missing. In the table there are about 16,000 clones, 84% of which are singletons. Details on this clone: Its specificity is unknown.

General observations from the study: After pembrolizumab, tumor-resident clones rose rapidly, then generally contracted before radiologic responses.

Every patient had mismatch repair deficiency by PCR or immunohistochemistry. A few pembrolizumab responders had their TCRs sequenced. The origin of this receptor is an adult with mismatch repair-deficient cancer. The specimen comprised PBMCs, sampled 4 weeks after starting pembrolizumab. The V gene is TRBV7-9, the J gene TRBJ1-1; D is ambiguous. CDR3 nucleotides: TGTGCCAGCAGCTTTTCAGACACTGAAGCTTTCTTT. It specifies CASSFSDTEAFF.